This T cell receptor beta chain was sequenced during a study of CD8+ T cells in alopecia areata. RNA was isolated and reverse transcribed to cDNA, the sequencing template. Sequencing was performed with immunoSEQ multiplex PCR; in TCRdb, only in-frame clones are kept and a portion is missing. This table holds 100,000 to 130,000 clones, 84% found once. Treatment in this sample: oral pan-JAK inhibitor, 5-10 mg twice daily. Overall study findings and caveats: Under tofacitinib, numerous expanded lesional clonotypes remained detectable in scalp and blood. Tofacitinib delivered significant drops in scalp clonality and in expanded CD8+ clones among the top 100. Affected lesional scalp, above all in alopecia totalis/universalis, was more clonal than normal scalp.

A remark on this clone: Its cognate antigen is unknown.

V lost 7 bases to trimming and J lost 4 bases, with 4 bases between them. Germline CDR1 is MNHNS and CDR2 is SASEGT. The CDR3 runs to 10 residues. Sequencing used CD8+ T cells sorted from blood, obtained at week 24, from a patient treated with tofacitinib. The receptor was derived from a human donor with alopecia areata. This chain uses TRBV6-1 with TRBJ2-5; D uncertain. Here the CDR3 reads CASIRETQYF. As DNA, the CDR3 is TGTGCCAGCATTCGAGAGACCCAGTACTTC.